This TCR beta chain was sequenced in a study of preoperative IRX-2 immunotherapy in early breast cancer. The CDR3 consists of 15 residues. Per germline, CDR1 ENHRY and CDR2 SYGVKD. V was shortened by 3 bases and J by 5 bases, with 11 bases between the two germline ends. Sequencing was performed with immunoSEQ multiplex PCR; in TCRdb, only in-frame clones are kept and a portion is missing. Here the sample spans around 60,000 clones, approximately 94% being singletons. Treatment: preoperative locoregional IRX-2 cytokine immunotherapy. This phase Ib study tested locoregional IRX-2 cytokine immunotherapy given before surgery.

Sample collection was performed from a patient treated with IRX-2 immunotherapy. The chain combines TRBV10-3 with TRBJ1-6, with D possibly matching TRBD1 (5 bases). The clonotype was recovered from a human donor with breast cancer. CDR3 residues: CAISERDGNNSPLHF. The CDR3 region has the DNA TGTGCCATCAGTGAAAGGGACGGAAATAATTCACCCCTCCACTTT.